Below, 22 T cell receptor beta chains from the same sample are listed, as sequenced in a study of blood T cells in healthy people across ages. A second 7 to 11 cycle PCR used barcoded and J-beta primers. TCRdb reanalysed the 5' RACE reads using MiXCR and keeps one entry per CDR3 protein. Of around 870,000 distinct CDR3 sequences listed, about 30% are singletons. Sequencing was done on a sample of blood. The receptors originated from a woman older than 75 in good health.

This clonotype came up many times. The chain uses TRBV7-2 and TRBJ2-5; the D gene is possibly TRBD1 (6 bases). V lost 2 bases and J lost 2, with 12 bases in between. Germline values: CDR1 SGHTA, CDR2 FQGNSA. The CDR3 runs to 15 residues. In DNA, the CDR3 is TGTGCCAGCAGCTTATGGGACATGGATCAAGAGACCCAGTACTTC. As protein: CASSLWDMDQETQYF.

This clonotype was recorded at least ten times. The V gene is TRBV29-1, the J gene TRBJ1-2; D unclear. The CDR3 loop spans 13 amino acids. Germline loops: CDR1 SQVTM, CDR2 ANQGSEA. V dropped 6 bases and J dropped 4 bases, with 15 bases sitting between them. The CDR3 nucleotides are TGCAGCGTCTCCGAGGAAGTTGGCTATGGCTACACCTTC. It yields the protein CSVSEEVGYGYTF.

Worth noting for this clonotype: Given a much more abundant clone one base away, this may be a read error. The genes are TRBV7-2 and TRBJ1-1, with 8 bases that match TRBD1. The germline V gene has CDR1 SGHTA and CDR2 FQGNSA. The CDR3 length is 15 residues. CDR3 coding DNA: TGTGTCAGCAGCTCCGCAGGGGGCGACGGCACTGAAGCTTTCTTT. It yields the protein CVSSSAGGDGTEAFF.

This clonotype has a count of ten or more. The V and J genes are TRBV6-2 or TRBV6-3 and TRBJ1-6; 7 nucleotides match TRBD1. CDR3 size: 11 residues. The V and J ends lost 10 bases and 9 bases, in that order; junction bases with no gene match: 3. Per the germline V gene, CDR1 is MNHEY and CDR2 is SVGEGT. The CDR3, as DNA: TGTGCCACAAGGGACAGTTCACCCCTCCACTTT. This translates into CATRDSSPLHF.

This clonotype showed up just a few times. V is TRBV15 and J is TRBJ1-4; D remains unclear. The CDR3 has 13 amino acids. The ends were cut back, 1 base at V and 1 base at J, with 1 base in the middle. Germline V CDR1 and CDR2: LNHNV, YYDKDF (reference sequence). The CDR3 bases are TGTGCCACCAGCAGAGTAACTAATGAAAAACTGTTTTTT. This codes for CATSRVTNEKLFF.

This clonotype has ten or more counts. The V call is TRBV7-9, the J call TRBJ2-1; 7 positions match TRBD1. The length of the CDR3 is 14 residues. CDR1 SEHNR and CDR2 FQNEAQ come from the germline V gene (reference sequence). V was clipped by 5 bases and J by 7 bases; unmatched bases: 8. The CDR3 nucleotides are TGTGCCAGCAGCAAGAAAGGGACAGTGAATGAGCAGTTCTTC. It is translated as CASSKKGTVNEQFF.

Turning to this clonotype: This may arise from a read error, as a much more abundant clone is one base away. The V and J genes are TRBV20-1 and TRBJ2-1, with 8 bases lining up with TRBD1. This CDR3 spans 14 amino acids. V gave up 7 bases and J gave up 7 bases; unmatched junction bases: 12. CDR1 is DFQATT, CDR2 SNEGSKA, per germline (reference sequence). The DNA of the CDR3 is TGCAGTGTCAGGCCCTTCCAGGGGGCAAATGAGCAGTTCTTC. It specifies CSVRPFQGANEQFF.

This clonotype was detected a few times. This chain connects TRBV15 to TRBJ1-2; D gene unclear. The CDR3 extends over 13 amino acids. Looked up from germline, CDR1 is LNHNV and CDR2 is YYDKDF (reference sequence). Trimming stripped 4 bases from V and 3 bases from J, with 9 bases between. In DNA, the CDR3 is TGTGCCACCAGCAACCCCCGATACTATGGCTACACCTTC. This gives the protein CATSNPRYYGYTF. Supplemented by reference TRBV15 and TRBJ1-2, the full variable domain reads DAMVIQNPRYQVTQFGKPVTLSCSQTLNHNVMYWYQQKSSQAPKLLFHYYDKDFNNEADTPDNFQSRRPNTSFCFLDIRSPGLGDTAMYLCATSNPRYYGYTFGSGTRLTVV.

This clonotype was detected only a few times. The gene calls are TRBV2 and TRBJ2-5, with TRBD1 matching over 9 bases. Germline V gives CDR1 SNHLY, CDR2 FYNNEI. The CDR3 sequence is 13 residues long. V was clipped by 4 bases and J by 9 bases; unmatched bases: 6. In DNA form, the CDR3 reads TGTGCCAGCAGTGTGGACAGGGGTTCGGCCCAGTACTTC. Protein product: CASSVDRGSAQYF.

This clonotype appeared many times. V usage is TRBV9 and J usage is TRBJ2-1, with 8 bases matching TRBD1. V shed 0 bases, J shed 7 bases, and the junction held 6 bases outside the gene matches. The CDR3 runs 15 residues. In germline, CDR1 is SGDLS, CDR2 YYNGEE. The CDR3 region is CASSVGQGAFNEQFF. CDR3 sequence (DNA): TGTGCCAGCAGCGTAGGTCAGGGGGCGTTTAATGAGCAGTTCTTC.

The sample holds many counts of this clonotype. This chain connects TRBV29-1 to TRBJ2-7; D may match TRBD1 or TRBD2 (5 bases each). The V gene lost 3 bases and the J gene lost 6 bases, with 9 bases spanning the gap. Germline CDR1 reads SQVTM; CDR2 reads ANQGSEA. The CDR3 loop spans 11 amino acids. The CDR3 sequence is CSVERGVEQYF. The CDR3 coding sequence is TGCAGCGTTGAGAGGGGCGTCGAGCAGTACTTC.

As DNA, the CDR3 is TGTGCCGGTAGTTACGGACAGACCTACGAGCAGTACTTC. It translates to CAGSYGQTYEQYF. This chain uses TRBV6-5 with TRBJ2-7, with a tentative D call TRBD1 (6 bases). The germline V and J ends were trimmed by 11 bases and 2 bases, with 16 bases remaining between them. Looked up from germline, CDR1 is MNHEY and CDR2 is SVGAGI. The CDR3 totals 13 residues.

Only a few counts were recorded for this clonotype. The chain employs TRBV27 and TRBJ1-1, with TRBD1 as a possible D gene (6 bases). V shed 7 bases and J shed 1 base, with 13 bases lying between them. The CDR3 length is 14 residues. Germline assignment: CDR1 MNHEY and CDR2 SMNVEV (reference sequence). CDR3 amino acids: CASTPRQANTEAFF. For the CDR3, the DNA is TGTGCCAGCACCCCCAGACAGGCGAACACTGAAGCTTTCTTT.

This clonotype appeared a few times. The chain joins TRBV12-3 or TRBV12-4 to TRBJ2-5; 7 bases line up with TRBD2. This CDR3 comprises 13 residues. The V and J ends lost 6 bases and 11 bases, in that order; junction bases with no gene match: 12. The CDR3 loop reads CASSPGTNNEQYF. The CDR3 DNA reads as TGTGCCAGCAGCCCCGGGACTAACAATGAGCAGTACTTC.

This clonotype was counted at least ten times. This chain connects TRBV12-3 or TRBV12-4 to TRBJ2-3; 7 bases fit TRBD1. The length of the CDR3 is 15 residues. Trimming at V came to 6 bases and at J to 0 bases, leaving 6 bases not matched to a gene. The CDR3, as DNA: TGTGCCAGCAGGCGTGACAGGGAAAGCACAGATACGCAGTATTTT. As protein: CASRRDRESTDTQYF.

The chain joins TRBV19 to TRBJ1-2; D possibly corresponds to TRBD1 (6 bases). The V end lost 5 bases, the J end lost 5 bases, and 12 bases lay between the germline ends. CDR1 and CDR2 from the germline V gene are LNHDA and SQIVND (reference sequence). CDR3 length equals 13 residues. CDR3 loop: CASSPRGEYGYTF. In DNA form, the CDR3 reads TGTGCCAGTAGTCCCAGGGGAGAGTATGGCTACACCTTC.

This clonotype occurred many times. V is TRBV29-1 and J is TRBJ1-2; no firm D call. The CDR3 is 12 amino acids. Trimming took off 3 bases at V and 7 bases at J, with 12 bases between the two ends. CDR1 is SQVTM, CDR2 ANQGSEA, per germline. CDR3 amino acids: CSVEPGSSGYTF. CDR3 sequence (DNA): TGCAGCGTTGAGCCCGGGTCGAGTGGCTACACCTTC.

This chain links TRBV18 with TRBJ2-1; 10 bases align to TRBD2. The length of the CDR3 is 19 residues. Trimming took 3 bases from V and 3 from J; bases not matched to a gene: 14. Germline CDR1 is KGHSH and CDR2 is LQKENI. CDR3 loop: CASSPRGSGGPQDYNEQFF. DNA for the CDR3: TGTGCCAGCTCACCCAGGGGTAGCGGGGGGCCCCAGGACTACAATGAGCAGTTCTTC.

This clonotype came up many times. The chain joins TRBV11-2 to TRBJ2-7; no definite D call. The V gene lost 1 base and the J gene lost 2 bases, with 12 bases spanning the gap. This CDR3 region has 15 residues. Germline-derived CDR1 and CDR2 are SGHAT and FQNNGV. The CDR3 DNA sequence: TGTGCCAGCAGCTTAGTAGGAACTGGACCCTACGAGCAGTACTTC. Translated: CASSLVGTGPYEQYF.

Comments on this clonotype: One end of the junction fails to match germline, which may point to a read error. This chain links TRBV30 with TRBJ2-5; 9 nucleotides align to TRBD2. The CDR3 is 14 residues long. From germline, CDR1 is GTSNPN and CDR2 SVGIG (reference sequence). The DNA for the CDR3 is TGTGCCTGGAATCGGGGACTAGCTCAAGAGGCCCAGTACTTC. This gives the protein CAWNRGLAQEAQYF. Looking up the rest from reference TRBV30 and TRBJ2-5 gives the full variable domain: SQTIHQWPATLVQPVGSPLSLECTVEGTSNPNLYWYRQAAGRGLQLLFYSVGIGQISSEVPQNLSASRPQDRQFILSSKKLLLSDSGFYLCAWNRGLAQEAQYFGPGTRLLVL.

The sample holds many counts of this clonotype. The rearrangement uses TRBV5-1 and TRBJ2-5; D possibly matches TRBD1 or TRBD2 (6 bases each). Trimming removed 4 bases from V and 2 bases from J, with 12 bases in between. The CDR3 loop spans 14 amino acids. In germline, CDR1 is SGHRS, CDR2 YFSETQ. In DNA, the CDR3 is TGCGCCAGCAGCAAGACTAGGGGGCAAGAGACCCAGTACTTC. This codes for CASSKTRGQETQYF.

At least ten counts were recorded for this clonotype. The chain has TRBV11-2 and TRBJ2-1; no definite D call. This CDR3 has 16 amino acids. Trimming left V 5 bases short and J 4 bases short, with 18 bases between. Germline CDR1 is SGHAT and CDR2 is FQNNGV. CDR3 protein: CASSPRKTMRYNEQFF. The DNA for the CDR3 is TGTGCCAGCAGCCCCCGTAAGACCATGAGGTACAATGAGCAGTTCTTC. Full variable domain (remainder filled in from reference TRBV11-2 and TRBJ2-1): EAGVAQSPRYKIIEKRQSVAFWCNPISGHATLYWYQQILGQGPKLLIQFQNNGVVDDSQLPKDRFSAERLKGVDSTLKIQPAKLEDSAVYLCASSPRKTMRYNEQFFGPGTRLTVL.